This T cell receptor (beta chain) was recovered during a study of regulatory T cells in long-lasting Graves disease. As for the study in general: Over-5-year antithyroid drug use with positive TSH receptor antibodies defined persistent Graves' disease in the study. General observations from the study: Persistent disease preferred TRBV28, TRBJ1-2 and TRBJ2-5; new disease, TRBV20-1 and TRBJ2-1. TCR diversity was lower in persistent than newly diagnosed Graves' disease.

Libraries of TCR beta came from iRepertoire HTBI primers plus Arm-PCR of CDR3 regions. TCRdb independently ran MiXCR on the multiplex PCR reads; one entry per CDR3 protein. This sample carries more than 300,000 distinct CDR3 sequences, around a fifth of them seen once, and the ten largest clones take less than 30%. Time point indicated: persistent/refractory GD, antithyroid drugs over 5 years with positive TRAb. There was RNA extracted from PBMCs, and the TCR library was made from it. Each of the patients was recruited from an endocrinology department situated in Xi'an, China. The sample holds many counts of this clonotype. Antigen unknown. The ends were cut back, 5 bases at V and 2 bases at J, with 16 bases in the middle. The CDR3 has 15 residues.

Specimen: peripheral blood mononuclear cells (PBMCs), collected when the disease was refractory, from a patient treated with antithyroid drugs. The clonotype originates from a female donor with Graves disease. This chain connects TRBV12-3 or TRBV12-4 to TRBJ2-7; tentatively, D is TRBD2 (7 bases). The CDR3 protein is CASSPRGGGTYEQYF. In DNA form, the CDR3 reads TGTGCCAGCAGTCCACGAGGGGGGGGCACCTACGAGCAGTACTTC.